This T cell receptor beta chain was sequenced for a study of cytomegalovirus exposure and HLA in healthy donors. Findings of the study overall: There were 150 to 200 TCR beta chains listed as cytomegalovirus-associated.

Only in-frame clones appear in the TCRdb table, and some are missing; sequencing was by immunoSEQ multiplex PCR. Of about 200,000 clones in the sample, over 75% were seen once. From the roughly 120-subject validation cohort, which was separate from the roughly 630-subject first cohort, the donors were drawn. About this clone itself: Its matching antigen is unknown.

From germline, CDR1 is MNHEY and CDR2 SMNVEV (reference sequence). V lost 6 bases and J 3 bases, leaving 14 bases between the germline ends. The CDR3 has 14 amino acids. This rearrangement joins TRBV27 to TRBJ1-1, with TRBD1 as a possible D gene (6 bases). Sequenced material: PBMCs. The sequence derives from a woman aged 18 to 35 in good health and CMV-seropositive. The chain's CDR3 is CASSIQGSDTEAFF. The CDR3 nucleotides read TGTGCCAGCAGCATACAGGGTTCGGACACTGAAGCTTTCTTT.